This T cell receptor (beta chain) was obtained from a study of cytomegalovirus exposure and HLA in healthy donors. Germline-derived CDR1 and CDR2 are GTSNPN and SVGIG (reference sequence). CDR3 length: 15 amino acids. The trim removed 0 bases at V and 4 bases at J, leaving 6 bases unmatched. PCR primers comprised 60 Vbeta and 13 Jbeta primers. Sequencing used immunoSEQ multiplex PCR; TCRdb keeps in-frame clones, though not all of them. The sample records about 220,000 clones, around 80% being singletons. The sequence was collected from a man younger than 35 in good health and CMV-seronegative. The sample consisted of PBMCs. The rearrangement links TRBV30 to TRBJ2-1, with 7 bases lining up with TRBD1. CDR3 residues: CAWSVGQGVYNEQFF. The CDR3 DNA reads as TGTGCCTGGAGTGTGGGTCAGGGGGTTTACAATGAGCAGTTCTTC.